These 29 T cell receptor beta chains originate from one sample sequenced in a study of blood T cell repertoires in COVID-19. Produced via immunoSEQ multiplex PCR; TCRdb's table is partial and in-frame only. The data hold about 200,000 clones, with roughly 88% observed a single time. The sequencing input was PBMCs or T cells enriched from blood (not recorded which). These TCRs come from a man aged 40-55 years with acute COVID-19.

The chain combines TRBV6-6 with TRBJ1-6; possible D gene TRBD1, 5 bases. Germline CDR1 is MNHNY and CDR2 is SVGAGI (reference sequence). V shed 7 bases and J shed 11 bases, with 27 bases lying between them. This CDR3 has 17 residues. For the CDR3, the DNA is TGTGCCAGCACTCGCAACCATCTGGGGGGTGGAGGGGCACCCCTCCACTTT. Translation: CASTRNHLGGGGAPLHF.

The chain links TRBV9 to TRBJ2-4; 12 nucleotides line up with TRBD1. The CDR3 spans 17 residues. V was pared by 3 bases and J by 4 bases, with 8 bases of the junction left unmatched. Germline loops: CDR1 SGDLS, CDR2 YYNGEE. CDR3 nucleotide sequence: TGTGCCAGCAGCGGAACCGGGACAGGGGGCGGGAAAAACATTCAGTACTTC. It encodes CASSGTGTGGGKNIQYF.

The J gene is TRBJ2-5, the V gene TRBV3-1 (or the pseudogene TRBV3-2); TRBD2 matches at 8 bases. V dropped 2 bases and J dropped 5; count of bases not matched to a gene: 10. This CDR3 is built from 16 residues. CDR1 is LGHDT, CDR2 YNNKEL, per germline (reference sequence). CDR3 bases: TGTGCCAGCAGCCAAAGGCCAGCGGGAGTACGGGAGACCCAGTACTTC. It codes for CASSQRPAGVRETQYF.

The chain recombines TRBV2 with TRBJ2-4; D ambiguous. CDR1 is SNHLY, CDR2 FYNNEI, per germline. Trimming took off 8 bases at V and 0 bases at J, with 11 bases between the two ends. CDR3 length: 14 residues. The CDR3 loop reads CASCYSLAKNIQYF. The CDR3 DNA reads TGTGCCAGCTGTTACTCCTTAGCCAAAAACATTCAGTACTTC.

The rearrangement links TRBV5-1 to TRBJ2-1; 9 nucleotides agree with TRBD2. Germline lookup yields CDR1 SGHRS and CDR2 YFSETQ. V trimming: 4 bases; J trimming: 6 bases; junction bases outside the gene matches: 5. The CDR3 is made up of 14 amino acids. DNA of the CDR3: TGCGCCAGCAGCGCCGGGACTAGCCGCAATGAGCAGTTCTTC. This sequence encodes CASSAGTSRNEQFF.

The chain has TRBV29-1 and TRBJ2-7; tentatively, D is TRBD1 (6 bases). CDR1 SQVTM and CDR2 ANQGSEA come from the germline V gene. V was clipped by 4 bases and J by 3 bases, with 16 bases between them. CDR3 length equals 14 residues. CDR3 loop: CSVGPGASGYEQYF. CDR3 coding DNA: TGCAGCGTTGGTCCAGGGGCCTCGGGCTACGAGCAGTACTTC.

The chain employs TRBV6-1 and TRBJ2-1; D unresolved. The CDR3 is 13 amino acids. V gave up 3 bases and J gave up 4 bases, with 7 bases separating them. The germline CDR1 and CDR2 sequences are MNHNS and SASEGT. DNA of the CDR3: TGTGCCAGCAGTGACGCAGTATACAATGAGCAGTTCTTC. Its translation: CASSDAVYNEQFF.

This clone was seen more than once but under ten times. The chain has TRBV24-1 and TRBJ1-5; the D gene is possibly TRBD1 (5 bases). Germline V gene lookup returns CDR1 KGHDR and CDR2 SFDVKD. This CDR3 has 16 amino acids. Trimming removed 2 bases from V and 0 bases from J, with 10 bases in between. The CDR3 is CATSDSRRGSNQPQHF. Written as DNA, the CDR3 is TGTGCCACCAGTGATTCAAGAAGGGGTAGCAATCAGCCCCAGCATTTT.

The chain employs TRBV28 and TRBJ2-3, with 8 bases lining up with TRBD1. Germline CDR1 MDHEN, CDR2 SYDVKM. CDR3 size: 14 residues. The trim removed 3 bases at V and 3 bases at J, leaving 2 bases unmatched. The CDR3 reads CASSLDRVTDTQYF. CDR3 DNA: TGTGCCAGCAGTTTGGACAGGGTGACAGATACGCAGTATTTT.

V and J are TRBV25-1 and TRBJ2-1, with 8 positions matching TRBD2. V shed 4 bases and J 5 bases; nucleotides not matched to a gene: 4. Germline lookup yields CDR1 MGHDK and CDR2 SYGVNS. This CDR3 contains 14 residues. The CDR3 is CASSVAGLNNEQFF. For the CDR3, the DNA is TGTGCCAGCAGTGTAGCGGGACTAAACAATGAGCAGTTCTTC.

V is TRBV5-6 and J is TRBJ2-7; weak D call: TRBD2 (6 bases). Trimming shortened V by 3 bases and J by 4 bases, and 23 bases separated the two germline ends. Per the germline V gene, CDR1 is SGHDT and CDR2 is YYEEEE. The CDR3 consists of 17 residues. The CDR3 DNA sequence: TGTGCCAGCAGCTCCGCGTCGTGGAGGAGGGGCCAATACGAGCAGTACTTC. Amino acids: CASSSASWRRGQYEQYF.

The rearrangement links TRBV7-7 to TRBJ1-1; D is undetermined. Trimming took off 1 base at V and 5 bases at J, with 8 bases between the two ends. In germline, CDR1 is SSHAT, CDR2 FNYEAQ (reference sequence). The CDR3 has 13 amino acids. The CDR3 DNA is TGTGCCAGCAGCTTAGAGGCGGGGACTGAAGCTTTCTTT. Its translation: CASSLEAGTEAFF.

This sequence joins TRBV30 and TRBJ2-1; D gene ambiguous. V was trimmed by 0 bases and J by 8 bases, leaving 23 bases between them. This CDR3 region has 17 residues. Germline V lookup: CDR1 GTSNPN, CDR2 SVGIG (reference sequence). The CDR3 region is CAWSVLLNNFEVDEQFF. The CDR3 bases are TGTGCCTGGAGTGTACTTTTGAATAACTTCGAGGTCGATGAGCAGTTCTTC. The variable domain in full, completed from reference TRBV30 and TRBJ2-1, reads SQTIHQWPATLVQPVGSPLSLECTVEGTSNPNLYWYRQAAGRGLQLLFYSVGIGQISSEVPQNLSASRPQDRQFILSSKKLLLSDSGFYLCAWSVLLNNFEVDEQFFGPGTRLTVL.

The gene calls are TRBV14 and TRBJ2-2; TRBD2 matches at 14 bases. The length of the CDR3 is 19 residues. V lost 4 bases, J lost 5 bases, and 12 bases stayed unmatched. Germline CDR1 reads SGHDN; CDR2 reads FVKESK. The CDR3 is CASSLQRGLAGGRTGELFF. The CDR3 DNA reads as TGTGCCAGCAGCCTTCAGCGAGGACTAGCGGGAGGACGGACCGGGGAGCTGTTTTTT.

The gene calls are TRBV10-3 and TRBJ2-7, with D possibly TRBD1 on 5 matching bases. Germline values: CDR1 ENHRY, CDR2 SYGVKD. Trimming removed 0 bases from V and 6 bases from J, with 12 bases in between. The CDR3 loop spans 14 amino acids. CDR3 sequence (DNA): TGTGCCATCAGTGAGTCTCAACAGGCTGGCGAGCAGTACTTC. This codes for CAISESQQAGEQYF.

This clone was seen only once. This chain links TRBV28 with TRBJ2-6; weak D call: TRBD2 (6 bases). The CDR3 consists of 16 residues. The germline V and J ends were trimmed by 3 bases and 4 bases, with 13 bases remaining between them. The germline gives CDR1 MDHEN, CDR2 SYDVKM. The CDR3 region is CASSFTWRAGANVLTF. The CDR3, as DNA: TGTGCCAGCAGTTTTACCTGGAGGGCCGGGGCCAACGTCCTGACTTTC.

The chain has TRBV7-2 and TRBJ2-7, with D unclear. Germline V CDR1 and CDR2: SGHTA, FQGNSA. This CDR3 has 14 residues. Trimming removed 3 bases from V and 7 bases from J, with 16 bases in between. Here the CDR3 reads CASSLDGGTREQYF. The CDR3 region has the DNA TGTGCCAGCAGCTTGGATGGCGGTACACGGGAGCAGTACTTC.

V gene TRBV6-5 combines with J gene TRBJ2-1; TRBD2 might be the D (6 bases). The germline V gene has CDR1 MNHEY and CDR2 SVGAGI. This CDR3 contains 13 residues. V gave up 7 bases and J gave up 4 bases, with 11 bases separating them. CDR3 coding DNA: TGTGCCAGCATCCATCGGGAGTACAATGAGCAGTTCTTC. Its protein product is CASIHREYNEQFF.

This clone was counted between two and nine times. This chain joins TRBV5-8 and TRBJ2-2; D possibly corresponds to TRBD2 (5 bases). Germline CDR1 is SGHTS and CDR2 is YDEGEE. CDR3 length: 14 residues. The V gene lost 4 bases and the J gene lost 5 bases, with 12 bases spanning the gap. CDR3 loop: CASSPQRSTGELFF. CDR3 nucleotide sequence: TGTGCCAGCAGCCCCCAGCGGAGTACCGGGGAGCTGTTTTTT.

The chain employs TRBV6-5 and TRBJ2-5; 9 nucleotides align to TRBD1. The germline V gene encodes CDR1 MNHEY and CDR2 SVGAGI. J lost 7 bases, V lost 8 bases, and 11 bases had no gene match. The CDR3 loop spans 14 amino acids. CDR3 sequence: CASGGGDRATTQYF. The CDR3 coding sequence is TGTGCCAGCGGAGGGGGGGACAGGGCCACGACCCAGTACTTC.

The chain combines TRBV2 with TRBJ2-4; D ambiguous. Trimming left V 0 bases short and J 7 bases short, with 10 bases between. The CDR3 has 14 residues. Germline CDR1 and CDR2: SNHLY and FYNNEI. CDR3 loop: CASSEARSINIQYF. CDR3 in DNA: TGTGCCAGCAGTGAAGCGCGGTCCATCAACATTCAGTACTTC.

The V gene is TRBV19, the J gene TRBJ2-7; possibly TRBD2 for D (5 bases). The CDR3 runs to 12 residues. Germline V gives CDR1 LNHDA, CDR2 SQIVND (reference sequence). The V and J ends lost 10 bases and 4 bases respectively, with 14 bases between them. CDR3 region: CATSRGYYEQYF. As DNA, the CDR3 is TGTGCCACGAGCCGGGGATATTACGAGCAGTACTTC.

The V call is TRBV5-6, the J call TRBJ2-5; TRBD1 might be the D (6 bases). The CDR3 length is 13 residues. Germline-derived CDR1 and CDR2 are SGHDT and YYEEEE. V was trimmed by 4 bases and J by 6 bases, leaving 13 bases between them. CDR3 sequence: CASSPQGTQTQYF. CDR3 bases: TGTGCCAGCAGCCCGCAGGGGACGCAGACCCAGTACTTC.

This clone is a singleton in its sample. V usage is TRBV19 and J usage is TRBJ1-5, with 7 bases that match TRBD1. V gave up 7 bases and J gave up 1 base; unmatched junction bases: 7. CDR1 LNHDA and CDR2 SQIVND come from the germline V gene (reference sequence). This CDR3 spans 15 amino acids. In DNA, the CDR3 is TGTGCCAGTACCCTGACAGGGCTCAGCAATCAGCCCCAGCATTTT. Protein sequence: CASTLTGLSNQPQHF.

The chain couples TRBV5-5 to TRBJ2-2; D may be TRBD2 (6 bases). V lost 8 bases and J lost 2, with 10 bases in between. This CDR3 region has 13 residues. The germline CDR1 and CDR2 sequences are SGHKS and YYEKEE (reference sequence). The chain's CDR3 is CASGGANTGELFF. The CDR3 coding sequence is TGTGCCAGTGGAGGGGCCAACACCGGGGAGCTGTTTTTT.

This chain connects TRBV28 to TRBJ1-4, with 8 bases fitting TRBD1. CDR1 is MDHEN and CDR2 is SYDVKM in the germline V gene. Germline trimming cut 6 bases from V and 5 bases from J; bases unmatched to any gene: 8. The CDR3 is 15 amino acids. In DNA form, the CDR3 reads TGTGCCAGCAGCCCCGGGGCAGGGGGCAATGAAAAACTGTTTTTT. This gives the protein CASSPGAGGNEKLFF. The whole variable domain, filled in from reference TRBV28 and TRBJ1-4, reads DVKVTQSSRYLVKRTGEKVFLECVQDMDHENMFWYRQDPGLGLRLIYFSYDVKMKEKGDIPEGYSVSREKKERFSLILESASTNQTSMYLCASSPGAGGNEKLFFGSGTQLSVL.

The CDR3 DNA is TGTGCCAGCAGTGTCCCGGGACAGATTAATGAAAAACTGTTTTTT. Protein: CASSVPGQINEKLFF. V and J are TRBV2 and TRBJ1-4, with 7 bases fitting TRBD1. Trimming at V came to 4 bases and at J to 4 bases, leaving 6 bases not matched to a gene. This CDR3 contains 15 residues. The V gene's germline CDR1 is SNHLY and CDR2 FYNNEI. The full variable domain, with the rest looked up from reference TRBV2 and TRBJ1-4, is EPEVTQTPSHQVTQMGQEVILRCVPISNHLYFYWYRQILGQKVEFLVSFYNNEISEKSEIFDDQFSVERPDGSNFTLKIRSTKLEDSAMYFCASSVPGQINEKLFFGSGTQLSVL.

This chain joins TRBV7-9 and TRBJ2-1, with 7 nucleotides matching TRBD1. The V gene end was trimmed by 5 bases and the J gene end by 7 bases; junction bases not matched to a gene: 8. This CDR3 spans 14 amino acids. Per the germline V gene, CDR1 is SEHNR and CDR2 is FQNEAQ (reference sequence). The CDR3 loop reads CASSPRDRANEQFF. Written as DNA, the CDR3 is TGTGCCAGCAGCCCGAGGGACAGAGCGAATGAGCAGTTCTTC.

The chain couples TRBV29-1 to TRBJ2-1, with TRBD2 matching 12 bases. The J segment lost 9 bases and the V segment lost 6 bases, leaving 3 bases of the junction unmatched. Germline V CDR1 and CDR2: SQVTM, ANQGSEA. CDR3 length: 12 residues. For the CDR3, the DNA is TGCAGCGTAACGACTAGCGGGGGTGAGCAGTTCTTC. Its translation is CSVTTSGGEQFF.